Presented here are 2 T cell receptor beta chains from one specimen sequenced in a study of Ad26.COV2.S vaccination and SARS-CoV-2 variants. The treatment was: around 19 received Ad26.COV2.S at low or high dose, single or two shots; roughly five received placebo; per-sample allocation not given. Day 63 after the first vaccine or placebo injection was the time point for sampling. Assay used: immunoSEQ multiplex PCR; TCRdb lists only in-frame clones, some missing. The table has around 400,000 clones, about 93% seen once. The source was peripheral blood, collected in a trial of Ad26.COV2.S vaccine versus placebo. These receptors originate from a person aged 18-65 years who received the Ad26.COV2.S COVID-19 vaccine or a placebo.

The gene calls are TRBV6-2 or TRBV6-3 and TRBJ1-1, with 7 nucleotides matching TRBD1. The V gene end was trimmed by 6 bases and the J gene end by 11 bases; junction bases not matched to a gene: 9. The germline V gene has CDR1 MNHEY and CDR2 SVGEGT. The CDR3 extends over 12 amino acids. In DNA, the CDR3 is TGTGCCAGCAGCAAACAGGGGCTCGGCGCTTTCTTT. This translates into CASSKQGLGAFF.

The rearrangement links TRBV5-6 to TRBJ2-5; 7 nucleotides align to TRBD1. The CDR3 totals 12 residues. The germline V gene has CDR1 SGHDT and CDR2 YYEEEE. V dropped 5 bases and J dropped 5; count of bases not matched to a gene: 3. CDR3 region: CASSTGVETQYF. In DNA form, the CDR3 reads TGTGCCAGCAGTACAGGGGTCGAGACCCAGTACTTC.